Each of the 8 T cell receptor beta chains below was sequenced from the same sample in a study of blood T cell repertoires in COVID-19. This table comes from immunoSEQ multiplex PCR, and its TCRdb copy is limited to in-frame clones, with some not included. The sample shows about 230,000 clones, over 70% of them seen only once. The sample taken for sequencing was peripheral blood. Receptors originate from a man between 40 and 49 years old with acute or convalescent COVID-19.

The chain has TRBV21-1 and TRBJ2-5; the table assigns TRBD2, which was not confirmed against the DNA. TRBV21-1 is a known pseudogene. The CDR3 covers 12 residues. The CDR3 loop reads CASLLAWETQYF. CDR3 coding DNA: TGTGCCAGCCTTCTAGCATGGGAGACCCAGTACTTC.

The genes are TRBV5-6 and TRBJ1-5, with D perhaps matching TRBD1 (6 bases). The V end was cut by 4 bases, the J end by 0 bases, with 17 bases between. The CDR3 is 17 amino acids. Germline CDR1 reads SGHDT; CDR2 reads YYEEEE. The CDR3 coding sequence is TGTGCCAGCAGCACCAGCCTACAGGGATATAGCAATCAGCCCCAGCATTTT. Translated, it gives CASSTSLQGYSNQPQHF.

As regards this clone: Different DNA sequences within this sample yield the same CDR3. The chain carries TRBV6-4 and TRBJ2-3; 12 bases are shared with TRBD2. The V segment lost 5 bases and the J segment 5 bases; nucleotides outside the gene matches: 5. The CDR3 has 15 residues. The V gene's germline CDR1 is MRHNA and CDR2 SNTAGT. The CDR3 DNA reads TGTGCCAGCAGTCCTACTAGCGGGGGGAAAGATACGCAGTATTTT. Its protein is CASSPTSGGKDTQYF.

The J gene is TRBJ1-6, the V gene TRBV3-1 (or the pseudogene TRBV3-2); D is unclear. V gave up 1 base and J gave up 0 bases, with 13 bases separating them. The CDR3 totals 18 residues. The germline V gene encodes CDR1 LGHDT and CDR2 YNNKEL (reference sequence). DNA for the CDR3: TGTGCCAGCAGCCAAGGAGCCGGGTCGGGCTCCTATAATTCACCCCTCCACTTT. This gives the protein CASSQGAGSGSYNSPLHF.

The chain uses TRBV29-1 and TRBJ1-1; 8 bases agree with TRBD1. The CDR3 extends over 14 amino acids. With 7 bases clipped from V and 11 bases from J, the junction kept 18 bases outside the gene matches. Germline lookup yields CDR1 SQVTM and CDR2 ANQGSEA. The CDR3 here is CSAGAGTGLTIAFF. Written as DNA, the CDR3 is TGCAGCGCTGGCGCCGGGACAGGACTTACAATCGCTTTCTTT.

CDR3 sequence: CASSSGQRETQYF. The CDR3 DNA is TGTGCCAGCAGCTCGGGACAACGGGAGACCCAGTACTTC. J is TRBJ2-5 and V is TRBV7-2, with a tentative D call TRBD1 (6 bases). The CDR3 is 13 amino acids. The ends were cut back, 4 bases at V and 5 bases at J, with 11 bases in the middle. Germline V gene data show CDR1 as SGHTA and CDR2 as FQGNSA.

The chain joins TRBV5-1 to TRBJ2-1, with 8 bases aligning to TRBD2. J gave up 5 bases and V 0 bases, and 10 bases lay outside the gene matches. Germline lookup yields CDR1 SGHRS and CDR2 YFSETQ. The CDR3 length is 17 residues. This chain's CDR3 is CASSLAPSSGNDNEQFF. The CDR3, as DNA: TGCGCCAGCAGCTTGGCCCCCAGTAGCGGGAATGACAATGAGCAGTTCTTC.

The CDR3 sequence is CASSLVPGGYNEQFF. The CDR3 DNA reads TGCGCCAGCAGCTTGGTTCCGGGAGGCTACAATGAGCAGTTCTTC. The rearrangement joins TRBV5-1 to TRBJ2-1, with 7 bases lining up with TRBD2. There are 15 residues in the CDR3. Germline CDR1 SGHRS, CDR2 YFSETQ. V lost 0 bases and J lost 3; bases outside the gene matches: 3.